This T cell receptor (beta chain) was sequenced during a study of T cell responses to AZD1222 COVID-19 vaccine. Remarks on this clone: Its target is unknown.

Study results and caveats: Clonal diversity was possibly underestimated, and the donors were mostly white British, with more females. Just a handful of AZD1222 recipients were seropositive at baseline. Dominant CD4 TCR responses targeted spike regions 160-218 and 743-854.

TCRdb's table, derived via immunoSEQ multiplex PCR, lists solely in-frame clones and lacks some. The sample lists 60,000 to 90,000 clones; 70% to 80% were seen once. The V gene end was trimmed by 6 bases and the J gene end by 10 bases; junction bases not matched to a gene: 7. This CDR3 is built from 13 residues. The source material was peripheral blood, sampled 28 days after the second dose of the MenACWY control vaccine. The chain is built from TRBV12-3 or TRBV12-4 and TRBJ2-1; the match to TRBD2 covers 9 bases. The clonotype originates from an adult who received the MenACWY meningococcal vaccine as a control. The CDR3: CASSQGLAGEQFF. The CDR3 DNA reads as TGTGCCAGCAGCCAGGGACTAGCCGGGGAGCAGTTCTTC.